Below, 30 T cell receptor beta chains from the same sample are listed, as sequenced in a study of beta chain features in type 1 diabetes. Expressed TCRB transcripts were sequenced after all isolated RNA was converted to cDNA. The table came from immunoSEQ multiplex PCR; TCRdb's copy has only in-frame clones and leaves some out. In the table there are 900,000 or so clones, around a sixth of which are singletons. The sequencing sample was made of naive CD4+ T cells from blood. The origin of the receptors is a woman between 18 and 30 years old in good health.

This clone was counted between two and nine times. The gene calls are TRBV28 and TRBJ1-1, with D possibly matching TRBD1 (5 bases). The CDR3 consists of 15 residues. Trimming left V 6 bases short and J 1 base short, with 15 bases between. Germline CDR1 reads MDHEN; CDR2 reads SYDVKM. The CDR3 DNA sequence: TGTGCCAGCAGCCCCCGACGAGGACAGAACACTGAAGCTTTCTTT. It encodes CASSPRRGQNTEAFF.

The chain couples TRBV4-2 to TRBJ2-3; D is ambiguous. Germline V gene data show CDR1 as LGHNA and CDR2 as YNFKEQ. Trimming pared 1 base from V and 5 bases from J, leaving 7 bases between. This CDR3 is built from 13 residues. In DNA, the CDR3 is TGTGCCAGCAGCCAAGTACTATTAGATACGCAGTATTTT. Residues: CASSQVLLDTQYF.

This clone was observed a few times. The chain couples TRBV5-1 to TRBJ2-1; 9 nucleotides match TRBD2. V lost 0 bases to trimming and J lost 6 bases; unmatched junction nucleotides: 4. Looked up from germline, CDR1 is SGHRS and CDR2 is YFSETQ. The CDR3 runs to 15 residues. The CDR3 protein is CASSLVTSGANEQFF. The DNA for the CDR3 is TGCGCCAGCAGCTTGGTGACTAGCGGAGCCAATGAGCAGTTCTTC. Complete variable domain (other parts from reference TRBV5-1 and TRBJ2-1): KAGVTQTPRYLIKTRGQQVTLSCSPISGHRSVSWYQQTPGQGLQFLFEYFSETQRNKGNFPGRFSGRQFSNSRSEMNVSTLELGDSALYLCASSLVTSGANEQFFGPGTRLTVL.

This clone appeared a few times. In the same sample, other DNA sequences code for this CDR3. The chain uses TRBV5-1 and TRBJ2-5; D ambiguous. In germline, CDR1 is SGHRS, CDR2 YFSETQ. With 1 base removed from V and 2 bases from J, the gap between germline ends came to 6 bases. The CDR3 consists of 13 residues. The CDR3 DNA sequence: TGCGCCAGCAGCTTGTTGCTTCAAGAGACCCAGTACTTC. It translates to CASSLLLQETQYF. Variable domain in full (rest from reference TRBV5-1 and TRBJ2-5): KAGVTQTPRYLIKTRGQQVTLSCSPISGHRSVSWYQQTPGQGLQFLFEYFSETQRNKGNFPGRFSGRQFSNSRSEMNVSTLELGDSALYLCASSLLLQETQYFGPGTRLLVL.

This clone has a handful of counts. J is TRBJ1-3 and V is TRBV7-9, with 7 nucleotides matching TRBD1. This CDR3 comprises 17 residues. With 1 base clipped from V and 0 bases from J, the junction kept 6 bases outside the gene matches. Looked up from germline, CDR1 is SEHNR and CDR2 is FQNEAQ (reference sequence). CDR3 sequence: CASSLGSTGSSGNTIYF. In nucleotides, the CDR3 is TGTGCCAGCAGCTTAGGATCGACAGGGTCCTCTGGAAACACCATATATTTT.

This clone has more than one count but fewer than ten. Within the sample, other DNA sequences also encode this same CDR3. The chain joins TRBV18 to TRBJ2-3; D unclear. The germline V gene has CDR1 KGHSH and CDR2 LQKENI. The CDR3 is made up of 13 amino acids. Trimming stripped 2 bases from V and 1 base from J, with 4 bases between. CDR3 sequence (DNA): TGTGCCAGCTCACCAACAGGCACAGATACGCAGTATTTT. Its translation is CASSPTGTDTQYF.

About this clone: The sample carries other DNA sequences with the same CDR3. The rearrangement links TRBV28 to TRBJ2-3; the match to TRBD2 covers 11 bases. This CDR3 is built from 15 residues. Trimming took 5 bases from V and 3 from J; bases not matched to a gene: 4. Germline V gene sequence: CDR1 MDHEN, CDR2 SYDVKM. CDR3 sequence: CASSPGTSGTDTQYF. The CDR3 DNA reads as TGTGCCAGCAGTCCCGGGACTAGCGGTACAGATACGCAGTATTTT.

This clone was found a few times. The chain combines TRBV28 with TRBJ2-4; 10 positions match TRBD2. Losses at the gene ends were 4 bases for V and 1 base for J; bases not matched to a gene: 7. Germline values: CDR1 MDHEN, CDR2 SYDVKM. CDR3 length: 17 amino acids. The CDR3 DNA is TGTGCCAGCAGTTACGACCTAGCGGGAGACGCCAAAAACATTCAGTACTTC. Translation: CASSYDLAGDAKNIQYF.

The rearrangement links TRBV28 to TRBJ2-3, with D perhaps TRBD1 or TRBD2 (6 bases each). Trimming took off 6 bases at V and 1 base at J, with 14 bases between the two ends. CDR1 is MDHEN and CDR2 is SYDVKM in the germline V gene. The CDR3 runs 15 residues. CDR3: CASSTGASGTDTQYF. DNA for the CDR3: TGTGCCAGCAGCACGGGGGCTAGCGGCACAGATACGCAGTATTTT.

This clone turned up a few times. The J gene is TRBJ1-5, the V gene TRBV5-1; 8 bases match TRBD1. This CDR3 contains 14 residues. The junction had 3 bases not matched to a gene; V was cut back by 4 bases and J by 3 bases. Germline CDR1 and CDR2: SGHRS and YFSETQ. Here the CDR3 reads CASSQTGDNQPQHF. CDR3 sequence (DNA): TGCGCCAGCAGCCAGACAGGGGACAATCAGCCCCAGCATTTT. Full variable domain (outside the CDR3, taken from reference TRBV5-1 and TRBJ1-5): KAGVTQTPRYLIKTRGQQVTLSCSPISGHRSVSWYQQTPGQGLQFLFEYFSETQRNKGNFPGRFSGRQFSNSRSEMNVSTLELGDSALYLCASSQTGDNQPQHFGDGTRLSIL.

CDR3 DNA sequence: TGTGCCAGCAGTGACTCAGGGCAGAAAGAGACCCAGTACTTC. As protein: CASSDSGQKETQYF. J is TRBJ2-5 and V is TRBV2; tentatively, D is TRBD1 (5 bases). Germline CDR1 reads SNHLY; CDR2 reads FYNNEI. V was cut by 3 bases and J by 3 bases, with 11 bases left in between. The CDR3 extends over 14 amino acids.

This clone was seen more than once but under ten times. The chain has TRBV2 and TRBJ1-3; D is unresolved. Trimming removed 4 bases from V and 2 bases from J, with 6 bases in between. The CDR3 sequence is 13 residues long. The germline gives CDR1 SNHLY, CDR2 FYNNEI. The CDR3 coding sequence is TGTGCCAGCAGTGGGGTGGCTGGAAACACCATATATTTT. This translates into CASSGVAGNTIYF.

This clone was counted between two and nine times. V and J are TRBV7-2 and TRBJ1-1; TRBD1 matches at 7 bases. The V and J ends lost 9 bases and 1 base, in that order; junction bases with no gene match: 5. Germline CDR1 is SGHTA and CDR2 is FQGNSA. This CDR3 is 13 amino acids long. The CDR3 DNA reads TGTGCCAGTAGCGCAGGGGGGAACACTGAAGCTTTCTTT. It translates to CASSAGGNTEAFF.

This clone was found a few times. CDR3 region: CASSLVSLPEQGLAGGNKFF. Written as DNA, the CDR3 is TGTGCCAGCAGCTTAGTCTCCCTTCCCGAACAGGGACTAGCGGGAGGGAACAAGTTCTTC. V and J are TRBV7-8 and TRBJ2-1, with 16 bases aligning to TRBD2. With 1 base clipped from V and 14 bases from J, the junction kept 20 bases outside the gene matches. CDR3 length: 20 amino acids. CDR1 SGHVS and CDR2 FQNEAQ come from the germline V gene. The full variable domain, with the rest looked up from reference TRBV7-8 and TRBJ2-1, is GAGVSQSPRYKVAKRGQDVALRCDPISGHVSLFWYQQALGQGPEFLTYFQNEAQLDKSGLPSDRFFAERPEGSVSTLKIQRTQQEDSAVYLCASSLVSLPEQGLAGGNKFFGPGTRLTVL.

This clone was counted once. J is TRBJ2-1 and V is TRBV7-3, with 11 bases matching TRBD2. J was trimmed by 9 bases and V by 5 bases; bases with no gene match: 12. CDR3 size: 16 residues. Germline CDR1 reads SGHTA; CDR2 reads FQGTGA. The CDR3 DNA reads TGTGCCAGCAGCCTCGGGACTAGCGGAGAGGGGGTTGAGCAGTTCTTC. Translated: CASSLGTSGEGVEQFF. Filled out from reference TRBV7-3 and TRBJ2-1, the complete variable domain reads GAGVSQTPSNKVTEKGKYVELRCDPISGHTALYWYRQSLGQGPEFLIYFQGTGAADDSGLPNDRFFAVRPEGSVSTLKIQRTERGDSAVYLCASSLGTSGEGVEQFFGPGTRLTVL.

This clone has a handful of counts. This chain's CDR3 is CASRPRAGGSSYNEQFF. The CDR3 bases are TGTGCCAGCAGACCCCGAGCAGGGGGCAGCTCCTACAATGAGCAGTTCTTC. The genes are TRBV7-8 and TRBJ2-1, with 8 nucleotides matching TRBD1. CDR1 is SGHVS, CDR2 FQNEAQ, per germline. The junction had 10 bases not matched to a gene; V was cut back by 6 bases and J by 0 bases. The CDR3 contains 17 residues. Based on the CDR3 plus reference TRBV7-8 and TRBJ2-1, the full variable domain is GAGVSQSPRYKVAKRGQDVALRCDPISGHVSLFWYQQALGQGPEFLTYFQNEAQLDKSGLPSDRFFAERPEGSVSTLKIQRTQQEDSAVYLCASRPRAGGSSYNEQFFGPGTRLTVL.

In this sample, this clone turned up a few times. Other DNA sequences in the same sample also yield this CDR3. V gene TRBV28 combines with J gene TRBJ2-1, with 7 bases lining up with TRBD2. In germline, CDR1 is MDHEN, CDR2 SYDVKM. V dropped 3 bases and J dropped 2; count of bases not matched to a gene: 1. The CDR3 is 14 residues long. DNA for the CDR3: TGTGCCAGCAGTTTGGGGAGGGCCTACAATGAGCAGTTCTTC. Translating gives CASSLGRAYNEQFF.

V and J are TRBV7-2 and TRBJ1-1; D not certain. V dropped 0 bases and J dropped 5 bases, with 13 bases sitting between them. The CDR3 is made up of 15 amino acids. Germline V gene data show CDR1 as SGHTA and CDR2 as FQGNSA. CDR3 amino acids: CASSLARMFGTEAFF. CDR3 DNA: TGTGCCAGCAGCTTAGCGCGGATGTTTGGGACTGAAGCTTTCTTT.

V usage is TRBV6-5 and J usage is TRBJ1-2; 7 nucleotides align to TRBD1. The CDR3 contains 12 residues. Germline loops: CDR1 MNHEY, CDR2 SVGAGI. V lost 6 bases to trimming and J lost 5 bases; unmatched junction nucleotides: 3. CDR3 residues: CASRDRNYGYTF. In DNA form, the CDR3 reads TGTGCCAGCAGGGACAGGAATTATGGCTACACCTTC.

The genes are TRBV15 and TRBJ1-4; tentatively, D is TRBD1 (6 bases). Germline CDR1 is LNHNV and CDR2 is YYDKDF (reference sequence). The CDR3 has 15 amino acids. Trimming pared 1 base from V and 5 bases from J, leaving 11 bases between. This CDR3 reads CATSRVGTMNEKLFF. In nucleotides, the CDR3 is TGTGCCACCAGCAGAGTGGGGACAATGAATGAAAAACTGTTTTTT.

The CDR3 loop is CASSFPRGNEKLFF. The CDR3, as DNA: TGTGCCAGCAGTTTCCCCAGGGGGAATGAAAAACTGTTTTTT. The genes are TRBV28 and TRBJ1-4; TRBD1 matches at 7 bases. CDR1 MDHEN and CDR2 SYDVKM come from the germline V gene. The CDR3 runs 14 residues. V was clipped by 3 bases and J by 5 bases; unmatched bases: 3.

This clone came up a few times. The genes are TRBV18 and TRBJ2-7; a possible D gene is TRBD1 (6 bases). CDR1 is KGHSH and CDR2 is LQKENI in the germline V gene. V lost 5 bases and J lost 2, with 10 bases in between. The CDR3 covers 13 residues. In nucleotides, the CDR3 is TGTGCCAGCTCAGGGGACATCACCTACGAGCAGTACTTC. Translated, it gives CASSGDITYEQYF.

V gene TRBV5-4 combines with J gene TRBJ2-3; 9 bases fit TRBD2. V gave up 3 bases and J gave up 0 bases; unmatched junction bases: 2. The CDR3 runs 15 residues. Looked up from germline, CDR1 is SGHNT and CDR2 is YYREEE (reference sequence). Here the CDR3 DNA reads TGTGCCAGCAGCTCCACTAGCGGGAGCACAGATACGCAGTATTTT. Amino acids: CASSSTSGSTDTQYF.

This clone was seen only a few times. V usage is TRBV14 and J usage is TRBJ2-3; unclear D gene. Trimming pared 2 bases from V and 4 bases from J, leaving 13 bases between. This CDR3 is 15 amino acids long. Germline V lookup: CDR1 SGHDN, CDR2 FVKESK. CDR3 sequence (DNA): TGTGCCAGCAGCCAACGATTACACCGGGCAGATACGCAGTATTTT. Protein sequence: CASSQRLHRADTQYF.

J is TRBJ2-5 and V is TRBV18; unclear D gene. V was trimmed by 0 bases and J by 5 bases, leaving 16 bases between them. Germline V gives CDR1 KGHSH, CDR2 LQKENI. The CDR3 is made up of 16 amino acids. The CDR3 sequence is CASSPPSGPHDETQYF. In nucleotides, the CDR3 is TGTGCCAGCTCACCACCGTCCGGGCCGCATGACGAGACCCAGTACTTC.

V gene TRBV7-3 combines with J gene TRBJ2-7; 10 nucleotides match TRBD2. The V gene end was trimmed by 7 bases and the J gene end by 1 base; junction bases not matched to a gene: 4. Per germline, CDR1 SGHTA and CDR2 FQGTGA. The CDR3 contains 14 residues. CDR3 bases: TGTGCCAGCACCCCTAGCGGGAGTTCCTACGAGCAGTACTTC. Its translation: CASTPSGSSYEQYF.

As DNA, the CDR3 is TGTGCCAGCTGCCTCGTCCGGCGTGGCAGCCCAATATTCTTC. Translation gives CASCLVRRGSPIFF. J is TRBJ2-1 and V is TRBV7-2; D remains unclear. The CDR3 has 14 amino acids. Trimming took 8 bases from V and 16 from J, leaving 27 bases between them. Germline V lookup: CDR1 SGHTA, CDR2 FQGNSA.

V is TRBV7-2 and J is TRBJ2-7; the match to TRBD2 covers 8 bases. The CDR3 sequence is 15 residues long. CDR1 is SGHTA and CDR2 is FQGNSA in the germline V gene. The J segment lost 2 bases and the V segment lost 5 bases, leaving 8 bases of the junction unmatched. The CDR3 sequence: CASSRSGTSTYEQYF. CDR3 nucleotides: TGTGCCAGCAGCCGCTCCGGGACTAGTACCTACGAGCAGTACTTC.

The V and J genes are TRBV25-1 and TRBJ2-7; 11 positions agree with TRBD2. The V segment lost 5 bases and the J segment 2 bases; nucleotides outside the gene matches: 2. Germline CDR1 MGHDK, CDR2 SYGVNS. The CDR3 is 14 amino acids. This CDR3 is CASSLAGGPYEQYF. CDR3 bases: TGTGCCAGCAGTCTAGCGGGAGGACCCTACGAGCAGTACTTC.

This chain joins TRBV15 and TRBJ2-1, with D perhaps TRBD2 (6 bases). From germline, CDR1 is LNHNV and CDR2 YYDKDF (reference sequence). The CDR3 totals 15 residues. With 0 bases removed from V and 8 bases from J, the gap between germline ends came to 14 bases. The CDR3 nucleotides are TGTGCCACCAGCAGAGACGTCCTAGCGCGGGATGAGCAGTTCTTC. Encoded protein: CATSRDVLARDEQFF.